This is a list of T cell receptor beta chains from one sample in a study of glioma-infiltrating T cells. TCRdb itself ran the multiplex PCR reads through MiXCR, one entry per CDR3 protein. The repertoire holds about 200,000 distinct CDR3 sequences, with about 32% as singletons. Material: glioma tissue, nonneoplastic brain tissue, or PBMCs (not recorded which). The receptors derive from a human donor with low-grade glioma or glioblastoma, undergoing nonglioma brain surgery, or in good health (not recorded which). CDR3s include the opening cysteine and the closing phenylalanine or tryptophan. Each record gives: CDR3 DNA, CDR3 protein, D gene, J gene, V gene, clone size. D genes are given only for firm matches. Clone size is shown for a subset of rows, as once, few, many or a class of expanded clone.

CDR3 DNA: TGTGCCAGCAGCCAAGGGTTTAGCACCAATCAGCCCCAGCATTTT; CDR3 protein: CASSQGFSTNQPQHF; D gene: NA; J gene: TRBJ1-5; V gene: TRBV3-1; clone size: many
CDR3 DNA: TGCAGTGCCAGAGCGCCAGGCGAAGAGACCCAGTACTTC; CDR3 protein: CSARAPGEETQYF; D gene: NA; J gene: TRBJ2-5; V gene: TRBV20-1; clone size: many
CDR3 DNA: TGTGCCAGCAGGGCCGGACAGGCTAATAATTCACCCCTCCACTTT; CDR3 protein: CASRAGQANNSPLHF; D gene: TRBD1; J gene: TRBJ1-6; V gene: TRBV28; clone size: many
CDR3 DNA: TGTGCCAGCCACAGCGGGACAGAAAACATTCAGTACTTC; CDR3 protein: CASHSGTENIQYF; D gene: NA; J gene: TRBJ2-4; V gene: TRBV18; clone size: many
CDR3 DNA: TGTGCCAGCAACCCGACAGGAGTTAAACTACGACTATCGAGAAACAATGAGCAGTTCTTC; CDR3 protein: CASNPTGVKLRLSRNNEQFF; D gene: NA; J gene: TRBJ2-1; V gene: TRBV6-1; clone size: NA
CDR3 DNA: TGTGCCAGCAGGACGGAGGGTAATTCACCCCCCCACTTT; CDR3 protein: CASRTEGNSPPHF; D gene: NA; J gene: TRBJ1-6; V gene: TRBV27; clone size: NA
CDR3 DNA: TGCAGTGCTGGGACTGTCTACGAGCAGTACTTC; CDR3 protein: CSAGTVYEQYF; D gene: NA; J gene: TRBJ2-7; V gene: TRBV20-1; clone size: many
CDR3 DNA: TGCAGTGCTAGGGATACAAAAGGGGGGCTGGAAAAACTGTTTTTT; CDR3 protein: CSARDTKGGLEKLFF; D gene: NA; J gene: TRBJ1-4; V gene: TRBV20-1; clone size: NA
CDR3 DNA: TGCAGTGCTAGAGACAGGGGAAAAGGAGAGCAGTACTTC; CDR3 protein: CSARDRGKGEQYF; D gene: NA; J gene: TRBJ2-7; V gene: TRBV20-1; clone size: many
CDR3 DNA: TGTGCCAGCAGCTCCCCCGGGATGTCAGATACGAAGTATTTT; CDR3 protein: CASSSPGMSDTKYF; D gene: NA; J gene: TRBJ2-3; V gene: TRBV11-3; clone size: NA
CDR3 DNA: TGTGCCAGCAGTGCATCCGGGACAATCGTTCACGAGCAGTACTTC; CDR3 protein: CASSASGTIVHEQYF; D gene: NA; J gene: TRBJ2-7; V gene: TRBV27; clone size: many
CDR3 DNA: TGTGCCAGCAGTTTGACGGGTCGGGCTTTCTTT; CDR3 protein: CASSLTGRAFF; D gene: NA; J gene: TRBJ1-1; V gene: TRBV12-3/TRBV12-4; clone size: many
CDR3 DNA: TGTGCCAGCAGCCCCGCCGGTATCGAGCTAGCCAGTTACAATGAGCAGTTCTTC; CDR3 protein: CASSPAGIELASYNEQFF; D gene: NA; J gene: TRBJ2-1; V gene: TRBV7-9; clone size: NA
CDR3 DNA: TGTGCCGGCTGGACAGGCGACACCGGGGAGCTGTTTTTT; CDR3 protein: CAGWTGDTGELFF; D gene: TRBD1; J gene: TRBJ2-2; V gene: TRBV19; clone size: once
CDR3 DNA: TGTGCCAGCAGTCTGACTAGGGAGCAGTACTTC; CDR3 protein: CASSLTREQYF; D gene: NA; J gene: TRBJ2-7; V gene: TRBV28; clone size: many
CDR3 DNA: TGTGCCAGCAGTTCCTTTACAGAGGCGGGTGCTTTCTTT; CDR3 protein: CASSSFTEAGAFF; D gene: NA; J gene: TRBJ1-1; V gene: TRBV27; clone size: many
CDR3 DNA: TGCAGTGCTAGACCCGGGGGCAATCAGCCCCAGCATTTT; CDR3 protein: CSARPGGNQPQHF; D gene: NA; J gene: TRBJ1-5; V gene: TRBV20-1; clone size: NA
CDR3 DNA: TGTGCCAGCAGTTACAGGGCCGGGGAGCTGTTTTTT; CDR3 protein: CASSYRAGELFF; D gene: NA; J gene: TRBJ2-2; V gene: TRBV6-6; clone size: many
CDR3 DNA: TGTGCCAGCAGTCTAGCGGGATCAGGCACCAATGAGCAGTTCTTC; CDR3 protein: CASSLAGSGTNEQFF; D gene: TRBD2; J gene: TRBJ2-1; V gene: TRBV27; clone size: NA
CDR3 DNA: TGTGCCAGCAGCTTCAAGGCGGACTCCACCTACGAGCAGTACTTC; CDR3 protein: CASSFKADSTYEQYF; D gene: NA; J gene: TRBJ2-7; V gene: TRBV7-2; clone size: few
CDR3 DNA: TGTGCCAGCAGCATCCGGGCGGAGGAGGCCTACGAGCAGTACTTC; CDR3 protein: CASSIRAEEAYEQYF; D gene: NA; J gene: TRBJ2-7; V gene: TRBV5-5; clone size: NA
CDR3 DNA: TGTGCCAGCCCAAGCACAGATACGCAGTATTTT; CDR3 protein: CASPSTDTQYF; D gene: NA; J gene: TRBJ2-3; V gene: TRBV18; clone size: NA
CDR3 DNA: TGTGCCAGCAGGGCCGGGACAGGGATGTATGGCTACACCTTC; CDR3 protein: CASRAGTGMYGYTF; D gene: TRBD1; J gene: TRBJ1-2; V gene: TRBV28; clone size: many
CDR3 DNA: TGTGCCAGCAGCTCCCGCCTAGGGACAGCTCCCTACAATGAGCAGTTCTTC; CDR3 protein: CASSSRLGTAPYNEQFF; D gene: TRBD1; J gene: TRBJ2-1; V gene: TRBV7-2; clone size: NA
CDR3 DNA: TGTGCCAGCAGTTACGACTCAAATACGCAGTATTTT; CDR3 protein: CASSYDSNTQYF; D gene: NA; J gene: TRBJ2-3; V gene: TRBV7-9; clone size: NA
CDR3 DNA: TGCAGTGTTATTACAGGGTACGAGCAGTACTTC; CDR3 protein: CSVITGYEQYF; D gene: NA; J gene: TRBJ2-7; V gene: TRBV20-1; clone size: many
CDR3 DNA: TGTGCCAGAAGCTTCCCCACGACAGGGGAAGGGTCTAGCACAGAAACGCAGTATTTT; CDR3 protein: CARSFPTTGEGSSTETQYF; D gene: TRBD1; J gene: TRBJ2-3; V gene: TRBV7-2; clone size: once
CDR3 DNA: TGCAGCGTTCTCAGACAGGTTAGAAGCAATCAGCCCCAGCATTTT; CDR3 protein: CSVLRQVRSNQPQHF; D gene: NA; J gene: TRBJ1-5; V gene: TRBV29-1; clone size: NA
CDR3 DNA: TGTGCCAGCAGTCGTCTCCGGGACAGGACGCCACCACTCCACTTT; CDR3 protein: CASSRLRDRTPPLHF; D gene: TRBD1; J gene: TRBJ1-6; V gene: TRBV2; clone size: NA
CDR3 DNA: TGTGCCAGCAGACCTCCGGGACAGGGGTTAAGCAATCAGCCCCAGCATTTT; CDR3 protein: CASRPPGQGLSNQPQHF; D gene: TRBD1; J gene: TRBJ1-5; V gene: TRBV2; clone size: many
CDR3 DNA: TGTGCCAGCAGCTTAGCGTCGGCAGGGGCCCTGTACGAGCAGTACTTC; CDR3 protein: CASSLASAGALYEQYF; D gene: NA; J gene: TRBJ2-7; V gene: TRBV5-6; clone size: few
CDR3 DNA: TGCAGCGCAACGACAGGGGGCGGGAATGGCTACACCTTC; CDR3 protein: CSATTGGGNGYTF; D gene: TRBD1; J gene: TRBJ1-2; V gene: TRBV29-1; clone size: few
CDR3 DNA: TGTGCCAGCAGTAGGAAAGGGATCCAACATTGGACCGGGGAGCTGTTTTTT; CDR3 protein: CASSRKGIQHWTGELFF; D gene: NA; J gene: TRBJ2-2; V gene: TRBV28; clone size: many
CDR3 DNA: TGCAGCGTTTCCGATTCCCGGGACTACGAGCAGTACTTC; CDR3 protein: CSVSDSRDYEQYF; D gene: NA; J gene: TRBJ2-7; V gene: TRBV29-1; clone size: NA
CDR3 DNA: TGTGCCAGCAGCCACTACGAGCAGTACTTC; CDR3 protein: CASSHYEQYF; D gene: NA; J gene: TRBJ2-7; V gene: TRBV27; clone size: many
CDR3 DNA: TGTGCCAGCAGCATCGGACTAGCGGATGACACAGATACGCAGTATTTT; CDR3 protein: CASSIGLADDTDTQYF; D gene: TRBD2; J gene: TRBJ2-3; V gene: TRBV7-9; clone size: many
CDR3 DNA: TGCAGTGCTTCCCTGCCTAGCGGGAGTCGCAACGAGCAGTACTTC; CDR3 protein: CSASLPSGSRNEQYF; D gene: TRBD2; J gene: TRBJ2-7; V gene: TRBV20-1; clone size: many
CDR3 DNA: TGTGCCAGTAGAACACGGAGCGGGGACAATGAGCAGTTCTTC; CDR3 protein: CASRTRSGDNEQFF; D gene: TRBD2; J gene: TRBJ2-1; V gene: TRBV19; clone size: NA
CDR3 DNA: TGCGCCAGCAGCCTCAACTGGCGGTACGAGCAGTACTTC; CDR3 protein: CASSLNWRYEQYF; D gene: NA; J gene: TRBJ2-7; V gene: TRBV5-1; clone size: NA
CDR3 DNA: TGTGCCAGCAGTTTGACTAGCGGGATGAACACTTACGAGCAGTACTTC; CDR3 protein: CASSLTSGMNTYEQYF; D gene: TRBD2; J gene: TRBJ2-7; V gene: TRBV6-2/TRBV6-3; clone size: few
CDR3 DNA: TGTGCCAGCAACCAAGAGACCCTTGGGCGGGGAGCCACAGATACGCAGTATTTT; CDR3 protein: CASNQETLGRGATDTQYF; D gene: NA; J gene: TRBJ2-3; V gene: TRBV3-1; clone size: NA
CDR3 DNA: TGCGCCAGCAGCTTCACACAGGGGGCAGGATTTGGGACCCAGTACTTC; CDR3 protein: CASSFTQGAGFGTQYF; D gene: TRBD1; J gene: TRBJ2-5; V gene: TRBV5-1; clone size: NA
CDR3 DNA: TGCAGTGCTAGAGATCAGGAGAAGGGACACCGCAAGGATGGCTACACCTTC; CDR3 protein: CSARDQEKGHRKDGYTF; D gene: NA; J gene: TRBJ1-2; V gene: TRBV20-1; clone size: many
CDR3 DNA: TGTGCCACCATCAGAGATTGTGAAGCGGGAGGGCACTACGAGCAGTACTTC; CDR3 protein: CATIRDCEAGGHYEQYF; D gene: TRBD2; J gene: TRBJ2-7; V gene: TRBV15; clone size: NA
CDR3 DNA: TGCAGTGCTAGTAGTGACAGGGAGGGGACCCAGTACTTC; CDR3 protein: CSASSDREGTQYF; D gene: NA; J gene: TRBJ2-5; V gene: TRBV20-1; clone size: many
CDR3 DNA: TGCGCCAGCAGCCCGGGGGGAGCACTCAACTATGGCTACACCTTC; CDR3 protein: CASSPGGALNYGYTF; D gene: NA; J gene: TRBJ1-2; V gene: TRBV4-1; clone size: many
CDR3 DNA: TGTGTCAGCAGTTACTCGATCACAGCTATCTATGGCTACACCTTC; CDR3 protein: CVSSYSITAIYGYTF; D gene: NA; J gene: TRBJ1-2; V gene: TRBV6-6; clone size: NA
CDR3 DNA: TGTGCCAGCAGGCGGGGGCCCACAGATACGCAGTATTTT; CDR3 protein: CASRRGPTDTQYF; D gene: NA; J gene: TRBJ2-3; V gene: TRBV7-9; clone size: NA
CDR3 DNA: TGTGCCAGCAGTTTAACTCCAGGAGGGGACACTGAAGCTTTCTTT; CDR3 protein: CASSLTPGGDTEAFF; D gene: NA; J gene: TRBJ1-1; V gene: TRBV27; clone size: few
CDR3 DNA: TGTGCCAGTAGCCCGGGACGGCAATCGAACACCGGGGAGCTGTTTTTT; CDR3 protein: CASSPGRQSNTGELFF; D gene: NA; J gene: TRBJ2-2; V gene: TRBV19; clone size: few
CDR3 DNA: TGTGCCAGCAGCGTTCAGGGATCTGGGGCCAACGTCCTGACTTTC; CDR3 protein: CASSVQGSGANVLTF; D gene: NA; J gene: TRBJ2-6; V gene: TRBV7-2; clone size: NA
CDR3 DNA: TGCGCCAGCAGCCAAGAGAGGGGTGAGGGAAACACCATATATTTT; CDR3 protein: CASSQERGEGNTIYF; D gene: NA; J gene: TRBJ1-3; V gene: TRBV4-1; clone size: many
CDR3 DNA: TGTGCCAGCAGTAGAGCTAACTATGGCTACACCTTC; CDR3 protein: CASSRANYGYTF; D gene: NA; J gene: TRBJ1-2; V gene: TRBV28; clone size: many
CDR3 DNA: TGTGCCAGCAGCTTAGGGCGTTCTAACTATGGCTACACCTTC; CDR3 protein: CASSLGRSNYGYTF; D gene: NA; J gene: TRBJ1-2; V gene: TRBV7-2; clone size: few
CDR3 DNA: TGTGCCAGCCGGACTAGCGGGACAAGTCTTACCTACGAGCAGTACTTC; CDR3 protein: CASRTSGTSLTYEQYF; D gene: TRBD2; J gene: TRBJ2-7; V gene: TRBV19; clone size: NA
CDR3 DNA: TGTGCCAGCGAAACAGGCTCCTCTGGAAACACCATATATTTT; CDR3 protein: CASETGSSGNTIYF; D gene: NA; J gene: TRBJ1-3; V gene: TRBV19; clone size: many
CDR3 DNA: TGCAGTGCAGAAACTAGCGGGAGGACCCAATACGAGCAGTACTTC; CDR3 protein: CSAETSGRTQYEQYF; D gene: TRBD2; J gene: TRBJ2-7; V gene: TRBV20-1; clone size: NA
CDR3 DNA: TGCGCCAGCAGCCAAGTACGAGGACAGATGAACACTGAAGCTTTCTTT; CDR3 protein: CASSQVRGQMNTEAFF; D gene: NA; J gene: TRBJ1-1; V gene: TRBV4-3; clone size: NA
CDR3 DNA: TGTGCCAGCAGCCAAAGCGGGGTGGATGAGCAGTTCTTC; CDR3 protein: CASSQSGVDEQFF; D gene: TRBD2; J gene: TRBJ2-1; V gene: TRBV3-1; clone size: many
CDR3 DNA: TGTGCCAGCAGCTTAAACAGGGTTGGGGCCAAAAACATTCAGTACTTC; CDR3 protein: CASSLNRVGAKNIQYF; D gene: NA; J gene: TRBJ2-4; V gene: TRBV7-2; clone size: many